This TCR beta chain derives from a study of blood T cell repertoires in COVID-19. Looking at the study overall: Collection of acute and convalescent COVID-19 samples took place in the United States, Italy and Spain.

The table came from immunoSEQ multiplex PCR; TCRdb's copy has only in-frame clones and leaves some out. The data hold roughly 130,000 clones, with about 90% observed a single time. This clone has just one count. Other DNA sequences of this sample code for an identical CDR3. The TCR originated in a woman aged 55-69 years with acute or convalescent COVID-19. Sequenced material: peripheral blood.

The CDR3 DNA follows: TGTGCCAGCAGTCTACGACAGGGGGGTCAGCCCCAGCATTTT. It specifies CASSLRQGGQPQHF. The rearrangement links TRBV28 to TRBJ1-5; 9 bases align to TRBD1. Germline V gene data show CDR1 as MDHEN and CDR2 as SYDVKM. This CDR3 has 14 residues. Losses at the gene ends were 5 bases for V and 6 bases for J; bases not matched to a gene: 5.